The next 27 T cell receptor beta chains were all read from a single sample in a study of blood T cells in healthy people across ages. Combining a sample-barcoded 5' primer with a J-beta primer mix, a second PCR ran for roughly 7 to 12 cycles. MiXCR was run by TCRdb on the 5' RACE reads, yielding one entry per CDR3 protein. The data show nearly 800,000 distinct CDR3 sequences, with 56% seen just once and roughly 25% held by the top ten. Sequenced sample: blood. Every receptor here comes from a man aged 35-49 years in good health.

J is TRBJ2-5 and V is TRBV6-1; maybe TRBD2 (6 bases). The CDR3 runs to 15 residues. With 6 bases removed from V and 1 base from J, the gap between germline ends came to 15 bases. The germline V gene has CDR1 MNHNS and CDR2 SASEGT. CDR3 in DNA: TGTGCCAGCAGCGGACCAGCGGGTCCCCAAGAGACCCAGTACTTC. Amino acids: CASSGPAGPQETQYF.

This clonotype has only a few counts. CDR3 bases: TGCGCCAGCAGCCCCGGGGTAGCGGGAGACTACGAGCAGTACTTC. Its translation: CASSPGVAGDYEQYF. This chain joins TRBV4-1 and TRBJ2-7, with 9 bases lining up with TRBD2. CDR3 length: 15 amino acids. V lost 4 bases to trimming and J lost 3 bases; unmatched junction nucleotides: 7. Germline V lookup: CDR1 MGHRA, CDR2 YSYEKL.

The rearrangement joins TRBV15 to TRBJ2-2; D gene ambiguous. Trimming stripped 3 bases from V and 9 bases from J, with 11 bases between. CDR3 length equals 13 residues. Germline V gene sequence: CDR1 LNHNV, CDR2 YYDKDF (reference sequence). In nucleotides, the CDR3 is TGTGCCACCAGCAGGCCAGCGATCCGGGAGCTGTTTTTT. Amino acids: CATSRPAIRELFF.

This clonotype was seen more than once but under ten times. The gene calls are TRBV29-1 and TRBJ1-2; the match to TRBD1 covers 8 bases. Losses at the gene ends were 6 bases for V and 3 bases for J; bases not matched to a gene: 12. CDR3 length: 15 amino acids. CDR1 and CDR2 from the germline V gene are SQVTM and ANQGSEA. CDR3 in DNA: TGCAGCGTACCCTCCGGGACAGGCGTCTACTATGGCTACACCTTC. Its translation is CSVPSGTGVYYGYTF.

The sample holds a few counts of this clonotype. This sequence joins TRBV14 and TRBJ1-2; no clear D. Trimming shortened V by 2 bases and J by 0 bases, and 16 bases separated the two germline ends. Germline CDR1 is SGHDN and CDR2 is FVKESK. This CDR3 spans 17 amino acids. The CDR3 DNA follows: TGTGCCAGCAGCCAATCGAGGGCTCAACCCCCTAACTATGGCTACACCTTC. It encodes CASSQSRAQPPNYGYTF.

This clonotype was counted only a few times. The gene calls are TRBV6-2 or TRBV6-3 and TRBJ2-1, with TRBD2 identical over 11 bases. The length of the CDR3 is 14 residues. CDR1 is MNHEY, CDR2 SVGEGT, per germline. Unmatched junction bases numbered 9, after V lost 7 bases and J lost 10 bases. DNA of the CDR3: TGTGCCAGCACGCACCCGACTAGCGGGGTGGAGCAGTTCTTC. It codes for CASTHPTSGVEQFF.

The chain is built from TRBV9 and TRBJ2-7, with 8 positions matching TRBD2. Germline CDR1 SGDLS, CDR2 YYNGEE. The CDR3 is 16 amino acids. V gave up 3 bases and J gave up 0 bases; unmatched junction bases: 8. As DNA, the CDR3 is TGTGCCAGCAGCGCCCGGGGGACTAGTGTCTCCTACGAGCAGTACTTC. The encoded protein is CASSARGTSVSYEQYF. The whole variable domain, remainder taken from reference TRBV9 and TRBJ2-7, is DSGVTQTPKHLITATGQRVTLRCSPRSGDLSVYWYQQSLDQGLQFLIQYYNGEERAKGNILERFSAQQFPDLHSELNLSSLELGDSALYFCASSARGTSVSYEQYFGPGTRLTVT.

The DNA of the CDR3 is TGTGCCAGCAGTCGTCTACTGGGACTCGCTACCGAGCAGTACTTC. This encodes CASSRLLGLATEQYF. The V and J genes are TRBV12-3 or TRBV12-4 and TRBJ2-4, with D possibly matching TRBD2 (6 bases). Matching the DNA end better, TRBJ2-7 makes the J call doubtful. There are 15 residues in the CDR3.

The table lists this clonotype with a count of one. The chain carries TRBV20-1 and TRBJ2-3; D tentatively reads TRBD1 or TRBD2 (5 bases each). V lost 5 bases, J lost 4 bases, and 16 bases lay in between. Germline lookup yields CDR1 DFQATT and CDR2 SNEGSKA (reference sequence). There are 14 residues in the CDR3. For the CDR3, the DNA is TGCAGTGCTGGGGACGACTACAATTCAGATACGCAGTATTTT. Translated: CSAGDDYNSDTQYF.

V gene TRBV10-3 combines with J gene TRBJ2-5, with 12 bases identical to TRBD2. After removal of 6 bases from V and 5 bases from J, the junction contained 7 bases not matched to a gene. Looked up from germline, CDR1 is ENHRY and CDR2 is SYGVKD. This CDR3 region has 15 residues. This CDR3 reads CAIRPSGRAGETQYF. In DNA form, the CDR3 reads TGTGCCATCAGGCCTAGCGGGAGGGCCGGGGAGACCCAGTACTTC.

The chain joins TRBV20-1 to TRBJ1-2; D is possibly TRBD1 (5 bases). V dropped 4 bases and J dropped 3 bases, with 12 bases sitting between them. Germline V gene data show CDR1 as DFQATT and CDR2 as SNEGSKA (reference sequence). The CDR3 contains 13 residues. CDR3 sequence reads: CSANDRRDYGYTF. The CDR3 DNA is TGCAGTGCTAACGACAGAAGGGACTATGGCTACACCTTC.

The chain employs TRBV7-2 and TRBJ2-4, with 8 positions matching TRBD2. Germline V gene lookup returns CDR1 SGHTA and CDR2 FQGNSA. The CDR3 spans 17 residues. V lost 2 bases to trimming and J lost 1 base; unmatched junction nucleotides: 7. CDR3 loop: CASSLQIGGVAKNIQYF. As DNA, the CDR3 is TGTGCCAGCAGCTTACAGATCGGGGGGGTGGCCAAAAACATTCAGTACTTC.

This clonotype has only one observation. The V and J genes are TRBV10-3 and TRBJ1-5; no clear D gene. Between the trimmed V and J ends, which lost 6 bases and 2 bases, there was a span of 11 bases. Germline loops: CDR1 ENHRY, CDR2 SYGVKD. The length of the CDR3 is 14 residues. The CDR3 DNA reads TGTGCCATCAGGCCCTCGGATGGCAATCAGCCCCAGCATTTT. The encoded protein is CAIRPSDGNQPQHF.

V gene TRBV15 combines with J gene TRBJ1-4, with 7 nucleotides matching TRBD1. Germline loops: CDR1 LNHNV, CDR2 YYDKDF (reference sequence). The CDR3 runs to 14 residues. The junction had 8 bases not matched to a gene; V was cut back by 8 bases and J by 5 bases. CDR3 region: CATEGDRLNEKLFF. CDR3 bases: TGTGCCACCGAAGGGGACAGACTAAATGAAAAACTGTTTTTT. The full variable domain, its missing parts supplied by reference TRBV15 and TRBJ1-4, is DAMVIQNPRYQVTQFGKPVTLSCSQTLNHNVMYWYQQKSSQAPKLLFHYYDKDFNNEADTPDNFQSRRPNTSFCFLDIRSPGLGDTAMYLCATEGDRLNEKLFFGSGTQLSVL.

The chain is built from TRBV3-1 and TRBJ1-1, with TRBD1 as a possible D gene (5 bases). The CDR3 loop spans 14 amino acids. V lost 7 bases and J lost 1, with 13 bases in between. Germline-derived CDR1 and CDR2 are LGHDT and YNNKEL (reference sequence). CDR3 nucleotides: TGTGCCAGCACGCCGTTTGGGGGGAACACTGAAGCTTTCTTT. Translated, it gives CASTPFGGNTEAFF.

The genes are TRBV7-2 and TRBJ2-3; TRBD2 matches 12 bases. The ends lost 2 bases at V and 4 bases at J; junction bases unmatched: 7. The length of the CDR3 is 17 residues. Looked up from germline, CDR1 is SGHTA and CDR2 is FQGNSA. The CDR3 sequence: CASSLPLSSGGADTQYF. In nucleotides, the CDR3 is TGTGCCAGCAGCTTACCCTTGTCTAGCGGGGGGGCAGATACGCAGTATTTT.

J is TRBJ2-3 and V is TRBV15, with D uncertain. The length of the CDR3 is 16 residues. V was trimmed by 0 bases and J by 0 bases, leaving 10 bases between them. Per the germline V gene, CDR1 is LNHNV and CDR2 is YYDKDF (reference sequence). CDR3 amino acids: CATSRDWAASTDTQYF. Here the CDR3 DNA reads TGTGCCACCAGCAGAGATTGGGCAGCTAGCACAGATACGCAGTATTTT.

Only a few counts were recorded for this clonotype. The V gene is TRBV27, the J gene TRBJ1-2, with a possible D match to TRBD1 (6 bases). V was shortened by 6 bases and J by 5 bases, with 10 bases between the two germline ends. CDR1 and CDR2 (germline): MNHEY, SMNVEV (reference sequence). The CDR3 extends over 12 amino acids. The chain's CDR3 is CASRQGGYGYTF. The CDR3 DNA reads TGTGCCAGCAGACAGGGAGGGTATGGCTACACCTTC.

This clonotype appeared a single time. The chain uses TRBV20-1 and TRBJ2-7; D gene unclear. This CDR3 region has 13 residues. The V end lost 3 bases, the J end lost 7 bases, and 16 bases lay between the germline ends. Germline values: CDR1 DFQATT, CDR2 SNEGSKA (reference sequence). The CDR3: CSARNYDLREQYF. The CDR3 DNA is TGCAGTGCTAGGAACTATGACCTTCGAGAGCAGTACTTC.

This clonotype was detected ten times or more. The chain employs TRBV20-1 and TRBJ2-3, with D maybe TRBD2 (7 bases). V dropped 7 bases and J dropped 4 bases, with 21 bases sitting between them. The germline V gene has CDR1 DFQATT and CDR2 SNEGSKA (reference sequence). CDR3 length equals 15 residues. CDR3 sequence (DNA): TGCAGTGGAGTGGCGGGGGCGACCCTGCCAGATACGCAGTATTTT. Residues: CSGVAGATLPDTQYF.

This clonotype has more than one count but fewer than ten. V is TRBV29-1 and J is TRBJ2-5, with D maybe TRBD1 (6 bases). V lost 5 bases and J 6 bases, leaving 10 bases between the germline ends. The CDR3 is made up of 11 amino acids. Per germline, CDR1 SQVTM and CDR2 ANQGSEA. CDR3 in amino acids: CSVLQGKTQYF. The CDR3, as DNA: TGCAGCGTTTTACAGGGAAAGACCCAGTACTTC. The whole variable domain, filled in from reference TRBV29-1 and TRBJ2-5, reads SAVISQKPSRDICQRGTSLTIQCQVDSQVTMMFWYRQQPGQSLTLIATANQGSEATYESGFVIDKFPISRPNLTFSTLTVSNMSPEDSSIYLCSVLQGKTQYFGPGTRLLVL.

The rearrangement uses TRBV28 and TRBJ2-1; D remains ambiguous. V dropped 4 bases and J dropped 0 bases, with 7 bases sitting between them. In germline, CDR1 is MDHEN, CDR2 SYDVKM. This CDR3 is built from 14 residues. The CDR3: CASSSISSYNEQFF. The CDR3 DNA is TGTGCCAGCAGTTCTATCAGCTCCTACAATGAGCAGTTCTTC.

This rearrangement joins TRBV18 to TRBJ2-5; the match to TRBD2 covers 7 bases. Trimming took 1 base from V and 5 from J; bases not matched to a gene: 10. The CDR3 loop spans 16 amino acids. Germline V gene data show CDR1 as KGHSH and CDR2 as LQKENI. The CDR3 nucleotides read TGTGCCAGCTCACCACTTACGAGCGGGACTCGGGAGACCCAGTACTTC. It specifies CASSPLTSGTRETQYF. The full variable domain, with the rest looked up from reference TRBV18 and TRBJ2-5, is NAGVMQNPRHLVRRRGQEARLRCSPMKGHSHVYWYRQLPEEGLKFMVYLQKENIIDESGMPKERFSAEFPKEGPSILRIQQVVRGDSAAYFCASSPLTSGTRETQYFGPGTRLLVL.

This chain uses TRBV4-1 with TRBJ2-3; D is ambiguous. CDR3 size: 19 residues. Germline assignment: CDR1 MGHRA and CDR2 YSYEKL. V gave up 1 base and J gave up 1 base, with 21 bases separating them. Here the CDR3 DNA reads TGCGCCAGCAGCCAAGTCCTTCAAAGACTTCGGTCGGGCACAGATACGCAGTATTTT. Translating it yields CASSQVLQRLRSGTDTQYF.

As for this clonotype: A much larger clone is a single base away; this may be a read error. V usage is TRBV20-1 and J usage is TRBJ1-1; the D is unclear. Germline CDR1 DFQATT, CDR2 SNEGSKA (reference sequence). The length of the CDR3 is 12 residues. CDR3 DNA: TGCATTGCTAGCCCTAGGGAGGTAGAAGCTTTCTTT. This codes for CIASPREVEAFF.

The rearrangement links TRBV7-2 to TRBJ1-2; D may be TRBD1 (5 bases). The CDR3 length is 14 residues. V lost 8 bases to trimming and J lost 0 bases, with 13 bases between them. Germline V gene sequence: CDR1 SGHTA, CDR2 FQGNSA. This CDR3 reads CASGAQVANYGYTF. In DNA, the CDR3 is TGTGCCAGCGGGGCTCAAGTGGCTAACTATGGCTACACCTTC.

This clonotype was detected a few times. The gene calls are TRBV7-2 and TRBJ1-4; possibly TRBD1 for D (5 bases). The CDR3 is 13 amino acids. CDR1 is SGHTA and CDR2 is FQGNSA in the germline V gene. V was pared by 5 bases and J by 5 bases, with 9 bases between. CDR3 in amino acids: CASSGGRNEKLFF. CDR3 in DNA: TGTGCCAGCAGCGGGGGACGGAATGAAAAACTGTTTTTT.